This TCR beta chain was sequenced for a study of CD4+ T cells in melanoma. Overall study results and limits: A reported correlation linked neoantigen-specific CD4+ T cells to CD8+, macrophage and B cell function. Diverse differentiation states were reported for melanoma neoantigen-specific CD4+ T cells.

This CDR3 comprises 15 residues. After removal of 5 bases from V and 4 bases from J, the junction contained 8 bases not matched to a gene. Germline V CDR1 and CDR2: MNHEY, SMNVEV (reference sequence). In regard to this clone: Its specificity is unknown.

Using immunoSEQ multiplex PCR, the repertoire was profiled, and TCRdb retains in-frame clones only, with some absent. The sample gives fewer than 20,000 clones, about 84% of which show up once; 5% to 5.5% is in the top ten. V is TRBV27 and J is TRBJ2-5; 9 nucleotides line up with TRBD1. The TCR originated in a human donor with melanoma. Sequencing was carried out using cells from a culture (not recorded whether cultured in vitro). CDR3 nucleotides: TGTGCCAGCAGTATCGACAGGGGGTATCTAGAGACCCAGTACTTC. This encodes CASSIDRGYLETQYF.